The present T cell receptor beta chain was sequenced within a study of radiation and T cells in renal cell carcinoma. Study-wide results and caveats: In blood, top tumor clones expanded by 2 weeks, shrinking by 4. Baseline intratumoral clonotype presence is unknown without pretreatment biopsies.

A note on this clone: Antigen specificity is unknown.

The CDR3 extends over 15 amino acids. Trimming removed 3 bases at V and 1 base at J, with 10 bases between. Germline V gives CDR1 MNHNS, CDR2 SASEGT. Time point of the sample: blood 2 weeks post-SBRT. Treatment of the sample: 15 Gy SBRT to primary tumor, nephrectomy 4 weeks later. Blood was sampled at baseline, 2 weeks and 4 weeks after SBRT. Profiling relied on immunoSEQ multiplex PCR, and the TCRdb table lists in-frame clones only, not all of them. The sample has about 60,000 clones; just over 75% are singletons. The chain couples TRBV6-1 to TRBJ1-3; TRBD1 is a possible D gene (5 bases). Material: blood, obtained from a patient whose treatment included radiotherapy and nephrectomy. The receptor was isolated from a man in his 60s with renal cell carcinoma. CDR3 nucleotides: TGTGCCAGCAGTGATGCAGGGAAATCTGGAAACACCATATATTTT. This codes for CASSDAGKSGNTIYF.